This TCR beta chain is from a study of blood T cells in healthy people across ages. The CDR3 runs 15 residues. Germline CDR1 SGHAT, CDR2 FQNNGV. A J-beta primer mix and a sample-barcoded 5' primer were used in a second PCR of about 6 to 12 cycles. A single record per CDR3 protein comes from TCRdb applying MiXCR to the 5' RACE reads. The sample has hundreds of thousands of distinct CDR3 sequences; about 59% are singletons. Sequenced: blood. This TCR was recovered from a man aged 25 to 40 in good health. This chain links TRBV11-2 with TRBJ2-5; D call uncertain. The closer fit of TRBJ2-7 to the DNA end suggests the J call may be wrong. The CDR3 spells CASSFEVRQHHEQYF. The CDR3 DNA reads as TGTGCCAGCAGCTTCGAGGTCCGGCAGCACCACGAGCAGTACTTC.